This TCR beta chain is drawn from a study of T cells after yellow fever vaccination. About the research overall: SMART-Seq v4 Ultra Low Input prepared the low-cell-number fractions. Overall study findings and caveats: Post-booster reappearance was seen for most primary-vaccination clones (roughly 96% CD4, around 90% CD8). Peaking on day 5 versus 15, the secondary response was faster but weaker.

As TCR cDNA was made by 5'RACE template switching, a universal primer site and UMIs were added. TCRdb ran MiXCR on the 5' RACE reads and lists one entry per CDR3 protein. Of about 340,000 distinct CDR3 sequences in the sample, around 13% were seen once. As for this clonotype: Its antigen is not known.

Germline V gene sequence: CDR1 MNHEY, CDR2 SVGEGT. Trimming shortened V by 6 bases and J by 3 bases, and 12 bases separated the two germline ends. The CDR3 runs to 13 residues. The material was CD4+ T cells sorted from PBMCs, obtained 15 days after the yellow fever booster vaccination. V and J are TRBV6-2 or TRBV6-3 and TRBJ2-7; D is ambiguous. This TCR came from a man aged 18 to 29 who received the YFV17D yellow fever vaccine. CDR3 sequence (DNA): TGTGCCAGCAGAGGTGCGAGGTACTACGAGCAGTACTTC. The encoded protein is CASRGARYYEQYF.